This T cell receptor (beta chain) was profiled in a study of beta chain features in type 1 diabetes (dated by TCRdb to between 2017 and 2018). Looking at the study overall: Mean age, gender distribution, total cell number and subset yield did not differ between patients and healthy donors. A total of some 110 million sorted cells were examined across all samples, and a strong correlation was observed between cell number per subset and RNA yield. In the study, recently diagnosed type 1 diabetes patients and matched healthy donors were compared on the TCRB repertoires of their sorted circulating CD4+ T cell subsets. Naive and central memory subsets were obtained from all 28 donors, but regulatory and stem cell-like memory subsets were isolated from only 8 patients and roughly eight healthy donors. Broader findings and caveats from the paper: Fewer insertions and more nucleotide deletions at VDJ recombination sites were observed in patients with type 1 diabetes, implying thymic rearrangement abnormalities. A moderate but significant shortening of TCRB CDR3 length was observed in type 1 diabetes patients in all four CD4+ subsets. Because cDNA was sequenced instead of genomic DNA, highly expressing activated cells could be over-represented, though the groups showed no difference in activation or CD3 levels. Because the HLA sub-analyses included only small numbers of individuals, any influence of HLA type on TCRB rearrangement was left unresolved. Shorter templates might have been favored by PCR, but patient and control samples were amplified and corrected together, so both groups would have been affected equally by any skew. Naive, central memory and regulatory TCRB repertoires appeared to be more similar among patients than among healthy donors.

Inclusive of the bounding cysteine and phenylalanine, the CDR3 is 16 residues long. This entry keeps only the CDR3 DNA: 48 bases, framed from base 1. The germline V gene provides CDR1 SGHTA and CDR2 FQGNSA. The High Capacity cDNA Reverse Transcription Kit was used to reverse transcribe all of the isolated RNA, meaning that expressed TCRB transcripts were what got sequenced. Naive, central memory and regulatory T cell samples underwent deep immunoSEQ sequencing, averaging approximately 3.3 million total reads per sample. After sorted cells were lysed in RLT buffer, RNA was extracted with DNase-treated RNeasy Micro or Mini kits, with the choice depending on cell number. To prevent cross-contamination, every cell subset was processed on its own, while patient and healthy donor samples were processed together. The immunoSEQ multiplex PCR was used to amplify TCRB sequences from cDNA, yielding 87-bp fragments that span the CDR3 region. Sequencing of the amplicons was performed on the Illumina HiSeq platform. Per the source publication's procedure: PCR bias was corrected computationally using synthetic template baselines, and reads within Hamming distance 2 were collapsed, with unmergeable singletons discarded. Reads were aligned to IMGT to assign V, D and J genes, CDR3 length, and insertions or deletions at six rearrangement sites. Within each subset, clonotype counts were normalized to sorted cell number, after which true diversity and Gini coefficients were computed with the tcR R package. Repertoire sharing was quantified using the overlap coefficient calculated on TCRB nucleotide sequences. As a proxy for the pre-selection repertoire, out-of-frame TCRB sequences from naive cells were analyzed. Sourced from immuneACCESS, this table was stored by TCRdb with only in-frame sequences that have V and J called. A share of the clones is absent; for the studies checked, an unresolved V gene accounts for under half, and the remainder has no known explanation. V and J calls plus clone size are reproduced from that table; the DNA served to infer D and trimming. This sample holds 200,000 to 300,000 clones; about 14% were observed only once. Around 0.025% of the sample comes from the top ten.

Note on this clone: Its antigen is still unknown. There are no base qualities to consult, and no much larger clone falls within one base.

Each donor gave one peripheral blood draw, averaging approximately 0.12 L, which was collected into heparinised tubes. Naive, central memory, regulatory and stem cell-like memory CD4+ T cells were sorted on a BD FACSAria II using a panel including CD45RO, CCR7, CD25, CD127, CD95 and CD27. Purity was above 95% for every sorted population. PBMCs were isolated immediately by Lymphoprep density gradient centrifugation and stained directly without culture. To minimize batch effects, samples were stained and sorted in pairs, one healthy donor with one patient per experiment. Sequenced: naive CD4+ T cells from blood. Interpreted using the paper, the cell subset or site label stands for: true naive CD4+ T cells. The sequence derives from a woman between 35 and 50 years old in good health. Recombination linked TRBV7-2 to TRBJ2-5; a tentative D call is TRBD2 (6 bases match). TRBJ2-7 matches the DNA end more closely, so the J call is doubtful. The CDR3 reads CASSLGPGSSAYEQYF. The nucleotide sequence is TGTGCCAGCAGCTTAGGGCCCGGGTCTAGCGCCTACGAGCAGTACTTC.